This record looks at one TCR beta chain sequence and its context. This sample stems from a study of blood T cell repertoires in COVID-19. Study information: The origin of the acute and convalescent COVID-19 samples was the United States, Italy and Spain.

This CDR3 is built from 17 residues. Trimming took 3 bases from V and 0 from J; bases not matched to a gene: 8. Germline values: CDR1 LGHDT, CDR2 YNNKEL (reference sequence). This table comes from immunoSEQ multiplex PCR, and its TCRdb copy is limited to in-frame clones, with some not included. The data show roughly 250,000 clones, with about 88% seen just once and about 4.1% held by the top ten. This receptor was taken from a man aged 60 to 69 who had recovered from COVID-19. The chain links TRBV3-1 (or the pseudogene TRBV3-2) to TRBJ1-2, with 9 positions matching TRBD1. Sequencing input: peripheral blood. CDR3 region: CASSQLATGGSNYGYTF. DNA for the CDR3: TGTGCCAGCAGCCAGCTAGCGACAGGGGGTTCTAACTATGGCTACACCTTC.